These 14 T cell receptor beta chains share one sample of origin, sequenced in a study of T cells in Graves' hyperthyroidism and ophthalmopathy. Amplified TCR beta CDR3 regions came from RNA transcripts. The primer set for the first-round RT-PCR of the TCR CDR3 was HTBI. Each CDR3 protein gets one entry after TCRdb re-called the multiplex PCR reads with MiXCR. The table records hundreds of thousands of distinct CDR3 sequences, approximately 17% of them present only once. Input material: blood. These receptors all come from a woman aged 18-29 years with Graves' ophthalmopathy.

This clonotype occurred many times. The rearrangement links TRBV5-1 to TRBJ2-3, with D tentatively TRBD2 (6 bases). Germline assignment: CDR1 SGHRS and CDR2 YFSETQ. V was trimmed by 7 bases and J by 3 bases, leaving 15 bases between them. This CDR3 comprises 14 residues. The CDR3 is CASSGPGGTDTQYF. CDR3 bases: TGCGCCAGCTCGGGCCCCGGGGGAACAGATACGCAGTATTTT.

This chain links TRBV5-5 with TRBJ1-1, with TRBD1 matching 9 bases. After removal of 4 bases from V and 1 base from J, the junction contained 5 bases not matched to a gene. CDR3 length: 15 amino acids. Germline CDR1 is SGHKS and CDR2 is YYEKEE (reference sequence). This CDR3 reads CASSGGTGRNTEAFF. In DNA, the CDR3 is TGTGCCAGCAGCGGGGGGACAGGGAGGAACACTGAAGCTTTCTTT.

This clonotype was recorded at least ten times. This chain connects TRBV20-1 to TRBJ2-3; the match to TRBD2 covers 10 bases. Trimming took 2 bases from V and 6 from J; bases not matched to a gene: 5. This CDR3 spans 14 amino acids. The germline V gene has CDR1 DFQATT and CDR2 SNEGSKA (reference sequence). The chain's CDR3 is CSARLAGVGDTQYF. CDR3 in DNA: TGCAGTGCTAGACTAGCGGGAGTCGGGGATACGCAGTATTTT.

In its sample, this clonotype was seen many times. The chain uses TRBV18 and TRBJ1-3, with 9 bases that match TRBD1. There are 15 residues in the CDR3. V lost 6 bases, J lost 2 bases, and 5 bases stayed unmatched. The V gene's germline CDR1 is KGHSH and CDR2 LQKENI. CDR3 bases: TGTGCCAGCTCGCAGGACAGGGGAACTGGAAACACCATATATTTT. Protein: CASSQDRGTGNTIYF. The variable domain in full, completed from reference TRBV18 and TRBJ1-3, reads NAGVMQNPRHLVRRRGQEARLRCSPMKGHSHVYWYRQLPEEGLKFMVYLQKENIIDESGMPKERFSAEFPKEGPSILRIQQVVRGDSAAYFCASSQDRGTGNTIYFGEGSWLTVV.

This clonotype was seen a handful of times. V usage is TRBV29-1 and J usage is TRBJ2-1; D ambiguous. The germline V gene encodes CDR1 SQVTM and CDR2 ANQGSEA. The CDR3 length is 15 residues. The V end was cut by 0 bases, the J end by 7 bases, with 16 bases between. The CDR3 spells CSVEDTKGSSNEQFF. Written as DNA, the CDR3 is TGCAGCGTTGAAGATACGAAGGGTAGCAGTAATGAGCAGTTCTTC.

J is TRBJ1-3 and V is TRBV12-3 or TRBV12-4; D not certain. V lost 2 bases and J 6 bases, leaving 5 bases between the germline ends. There are 12 residues in the CDR3. Written as DNA, the CDR3 is TGTGCCAGCAGTTTATCACAAAACACCATATATTTT. Translated, it gives CASSLSQNTIYF.

This clonotype was counted at least ten times. DNA for the CDR3: TGTGCCAGCAGTTTACTGCTGGGGTCCTACGAGCAGTACTTC. Protein: CASSLLLGSYEQYF. V usage is TRBV28 and J usage is TRBJ2-7, with D unresolved. The CDR3 has 14 amino acids. CDR1 and CDR2 (germline): MDHEN, SYDVKM. Trimming removed 2 bases from V and 1 base from J, with 9 bases in between.

This clonotype was seen ten or more times. The chain joins TRBV29-1 to TRBJ1-1; D remains unclear. The CDR3 contains 14 residues. Germline V gene lookup returns CDR1 SQVTM and CDR2 ANQGSEA. Trimming left V 5 bases short and J 0 bases short, with 13 bases between. CDR3 nucleotide sequence: TGCAGCGTTTGGGCACTTCGAATGAACACTGAAGCTTTCTTT. Translation gives CSVWALRMNTEAFF.

This clonotype was observed a handful of times. The chain employs TRBV7-9 and TRBJ2-5; D not resolved. Trimming left V 3 bases short and J 4 bases short, with 12 bases between. CDR3 length: 14 amino acids. Germline-derived CDR1 and CDR2 are SEHNR and FQNEAQ (reference sequence). The CDR3 DNA is TGTGCCAGCAGCTTTACAGAACCTATAGAGACCCAGTACTTC. Its protein is CASSFTEPIETQYF.

This clonotype was picked up many times. The chain recombines TRBV2 with TRBJ2-4, with TRBD1 matching over 10 bases. V dropped 8 bases and J dropped 6; count of bases not matched to a gene: 10. The CDR3 has 15 amino acids. The germline V gene has CDR1 SNHLY and CDR2 FYNNEI. The CDR3: CASYSGQGGGNIQYF. The CDR3 DNA sequence: TGTGCCAGCTACTCAGGACAGGGGGGTGGAAACATTCAGTACTTC. The complete variable domain, with remaining parts taken from reference TRBV2 and TRBJ2-4, reads EPEVTQTPSHQVTQMGQEVILRCVPISNHLYFYWYRQILGQKVEFLVSFYNNEISEKSEIFDDQFSVERPDGSNFTLKIRSTKLEDSAMYFCASYSGQGGGNIQYFGAGTRLSVL.

A few counts support this clonotype. The chain has TRBV9 and TRBJ1-6; D gene unclear. CDR3 length equals 15 residues. The germline V gene has CDR1 SGDLS and CDR2 YYNGEE. V lost 0 bases to trimming and J lost 5 bases, with 9 bases between them. For the CDR3, the DNA is TGTGCCAGCAGCGTAGCCGATTTGCATAATTCACCCCTCCACTTT. Its translation is CASSVADLHNSPLHF.

This clonotype occurred many times. The chain joins TRBV7-9 to TRBJ1-1; D possibly corresponds to TRBD1 (5 bases). Trimming took off 5 bases at V and 6 bases at J, with 10 bases between the two ends. This CDR3 has 12 residues. Germline V gene lookup returns CDR1 SEHNR and CDR2 FQNEAQ (reference sequence). CDR3 sequence (DNA): TGTGCCAGCAGCGAAACAGGCTCTGAAGCTTTCTTT. This codes for CASSETGSEAFF.

Note on this clonotype: A much larger clone sits a single nucleotide away, making a read error possible. The chain couples TRBV10-3 to TRBJ2-1; 9 bases map to TRBD2. From germline, CDR1 is ENHRY and CDR2 SYGVKD. The V segment lost 0 bases and the J segment 10 bases; nucleotides outside the gene matches: 10. The CDR3 length is 16 residues. The CDR3 DNA sequence: TGTGCCATCAGTGAGTCTGGATTGGTAGCGGGGGTCGAGCAGTTCTTC. As protein: CAISESGLVAGVEQFF.

The V call is TRBV7-9, the J call TRBJ1-6; unclear D gene. Trimming stripped 1 base from V and 7 bases from J, with 11 bases between. Germline loops: CDR1 SEHNR, CDR2 FQNEAQ (reference sequence). The CDR3 extends over 15 amino acids. Here the CDR3 reads CASSLGEGNNSPLHF. In DNA form, the CDR3 reads TGTGCCAGCAGCTTAGGGGAGGGTAACAATTCACCCCTCCACTTT.